The 5 T cell receptor beta chains below come from one sample, sequenced in a study of blood T cell repertoires in COVID-19. TCRdb keeps only in-frame clones here, not all; method: immunoSEQ multiplex PCR. Of around 130,000 clones listed, approximately 89% are singletons. Sample: peripheral blood. Receptors originate from a human donor in a cohort sampled during active COVID-19.

The gene calls are TRBV5-4 and TRBJ1-2; no firm D call. V gave up 0 bases and J gave up 8 bases, with 20 bases separating them. The CDR3 loop spans 16 amino acids. CDR1 is SGHNT, CDR2 YYREEE, per germline (reference sequence). CDR3 nucleotide sequence: TGTGCCAGCAGCTTGGTTGCAGCGGCAGTATTTAGAGGCTACACCTTC. Translating it yields CASSLVAAAVFRGYTF.

The CDR3 region is CASSLDRVDYGYTF. The CDR3 nucleotides read TGCGCCAGCAGCTTGGACAGGGTCGACTATGGCTACACCTTC. This sequence joins TRBV5-1 and TRBJ1-2; D perhaps matches TRBD1 (6 bases). The germline V and J ends were trimmed by 0 bases and 3 bases, with 9 bases remaining between them. Germline values: CDR1 SGHRS, CDR2 YFSETQ. The CDR3 is 14 residues long.

The J gene is TRBJ1-3, the V gene TRBV6-2 or TRBV6-3; D remains unclear. This CDR3 is 13 amino acids long. V shed 6 bases and J shed 2 bases, with 8 bases lying between them. CDR1 is MNHEY and CDR2 is SVGEGT in the germline V gene. The chain's CDR3 is CASSPFAGNTIYF. The DNA for the CDR3 is TGTGCCAGCAGCCCTTTCGCTGGAAACACCATATATTTT.

V gene TRBV2 combines with J gene TRBJ2-7; TRBD1 aligns across 8 bases. Germline CDR1 is SNHLY and CDR2 is FYNNEI. Trimming at V came to 6 bases and at J to 0 bases, leaving 7 bases not matched to a gene. The CDR3 contains 15 residues. CDR3 in amino acids: CASRYRGSSSYEQYV. The DNA of the CDR3 is TGTGCCAGCAGGTACAGGGGGTCTAGCTCCTACGAGCAGTACGTC.

The chain employs TRBV7-6 and TRBJ1-5, with no clear D. This CDR3 spans 13 amino acids. Germline V gives CDR1 SGHVS, CDR2 FNYEAQ. V was pared by 3 bases and J by 7 bases, with 10 bases between. The CDR3 DNA follows: TGTGCCAGCAGCTTGGGAGAGGGCCAGCCCCAGCATTTT. It yields the protein CASSLGEGQPQHF.